This T cell receptor beta chain was identified during a study of cytomegalovirus exposure and HLA in healthy donors. Study-wide results and limits: Rarity held for most TCR sequences, but there were some public TCRs that occurred in many donors. CMV antigen specificity of three CMV-associated chains was confirmed in vitro.

Using immunoSEQ multiplex PCR, the repertoire was profiled, and TCRdb retains in-frame clones only, with some absent. The table shows 150,000 to 200,000 clones, with 86% occurring only once. These donors were members of the 120-subject validation cohort, a group separate from the roughly 700-subject first cohort. Comments on this clone: Its antigen is not known.

This clonotype originated in a man aged 25 to 40 in good health and CMV-seropositive. The sample was PBMCs.

DNA for the CDR3: TGCAGCGTAGCTGAAGGGACAGTAGGCAATCAGCCCCAGCATTTT. It specifies CSVAEGTVGNQPQHF. The gene calls are TRBV29-1 and TRBJ1-5, with 7 bases identical to TRBD1. Losses at the gene ends were 6 bases for V and 2 bases for J; bases not matched to a gene: 10. Germline CDR1 and CDR2: SQVTM and ANQGSEA. The CDR3 contains 15 residues.